Below, one T cell receptor beta chain is given with its context. Different DNA sequences within this sample yield the same CDR3. The data were produced by immunoSEQ multiplex PCR, yet TCRdb's version contains in-frame clones alone and is incomplete. This sample has 140,000 to 150,000 clones, with 75% to 85% found just once. From germline, CDR1 is MNHEY and CDR2 SVGEGT. V was pared by 2 bases and J by 8 bases, with 10 bases between. This CDR3 comprises 13 residues. This sample was included in a study of blood T cell repertoires in COVID-19. Study summary: There were acute and convalescent COVID-19 samples, and they came from the United States, Italy and Spain. PBMCs, B-cell-depleted T cells, or T cells provided the cDNA or gDNA that made up the material.

The TCR sequence derives from a man in his 60s with active or convalescent COVID-19. The chain carries TRBV6-2 or TRBV6-3 and TRBJ2-1, with no clear D. The sample consisted of peripheral blood. CDR3 in DNA: TGTGCCAGCAGTTACCTATCTCGATATGAGCAGTTCTTC. It is translated as CASSYLSRYEQFF.